The rows below give T cell receptor beta chains drawn from one sample of a study of blood T cells in healthy people across ages. MiXCR, run by TCRdb on the 5' RACE reads, gives a single entry per CDR3 protein. Of 900,000 to 950,000 distinct CDR3 sequences in the sample, about 29% were seen once. The sample was also linked to a second study, of T cells of mothers and their children.

Sequencing was performed on blood. These receptor sequences come from a woman aged 40-49 years in good health. CDR3s include the opening cysteine and the closing phenylalanine or tryptophan. The D gene is left open where the match is weak. Size tells how often a clone was seen (once, few, many) or the class of an expanded clone, and some rows leave it out.

>once|TRBV12-3/TRBV12-4|-|TRBJ2-3
TGTGCCAGCAGTCCCATGGACAGAGTGGGCTCGGATGTGCAGTATTTT
CASSPMDRVGSDVQYF
>-|TRBV14|TRBD1|TRBJ1-2
TGTGCCAGCAGCCGCGGAACAGGGGGCTATGGCTACACCTTC
CASSRGTGGYGYTF
>many|TRBV13|-|TRBJ2-7
TGTGCCAGCAGTGAGGACGAGCAGTACTTC
CASSEDEQYF
>-|TRBV12-3/TRBV12-4|-|TRBJ2-1
TGTGCCAGCAAGGCGGCCGCGGGCGAGCAGTTCTTC
CASKAAAGEQFF
>-|TRBV20-1|-|TRBJ1-4
TGCAGTGCTAGGGGACTTGACGGATCAACTAATGAAAAACTGTTTTTT
CSARGLDGSTNEKLFF
>few|TRBV7-2|TRBD2|TRBJ2-1
TGTGCCAGCAGCTTCCGGCTAGCGGGGAGCTCCTACAATGAGCAGTTCTTC
CASSFRLAGSSYNEQFF
>-|TRBV12-5|TRBD1|TRBJ1-1
TGTGCTAGTGGCCTGACAGGGGGGAACACTGAAGCTTTCTTT
CASGLTGGNTEAFF
>many|TRBV29-1|-|TRBJ2-5
TGCAGCGTTGAAGGGGGCAGACAAGAGACCCAGTACTTC
CSVEGGRQETQYF
>few|TRBV7-9|TRBD1|TRBJ1-2
TGTGCCAGCAGCTTATTGCTGACAGGGGGCGATGGCTACACCTTC
CASSLLLTGGDGYTF
>many|TRBV6-5|-|TRBJ2-1
TGTGCCAGCAGTTACCGGCCGGAGGGCGGGTGGGGATACAATGAGCAGTTCTTC
CASSYRPEGGWGYNEQFF
>-|TRBV18|-|TRBJ1-5
TGTGCCAGCTCAGAGATTTATAGCAATCAGCCCCAGCATTTT
CASSEIYSNQPQHF
>-|TRBV4-1|-|TRBJ1-2
TGCGCCAGCAGCCAAGGGGAGGAGGGCTATGGCTACACCTTC
CASSQGEEGYGYTF
>-|TRBV5-1|-|TRBJ2-7
TGCGCCAGCAGGGAGGACTTCTACGAGCAGTACTTC
CASREDFYEQYF
>few|TRBV29-1|-|TRBJ1-2
TGCAGCGTTGAAGATTCCCCCCTCCACAGTCGGACGGGTAACTATGGCTACACCTTC
CSVEDSPLHSRTGNYGYTF